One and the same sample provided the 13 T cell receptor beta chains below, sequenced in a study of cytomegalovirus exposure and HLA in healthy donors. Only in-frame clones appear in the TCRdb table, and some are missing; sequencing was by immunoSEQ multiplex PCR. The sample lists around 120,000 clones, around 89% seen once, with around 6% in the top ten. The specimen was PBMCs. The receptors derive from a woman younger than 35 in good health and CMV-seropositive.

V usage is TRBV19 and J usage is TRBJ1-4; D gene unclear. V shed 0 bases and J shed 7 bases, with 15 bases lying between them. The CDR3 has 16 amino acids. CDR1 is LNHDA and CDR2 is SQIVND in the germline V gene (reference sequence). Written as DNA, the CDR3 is TGTGCCAGTAGTATAGAGCGGGCAGGATGGGGTGAAAAACTGTTTTTT. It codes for CASSIERAGWGEKLFF.

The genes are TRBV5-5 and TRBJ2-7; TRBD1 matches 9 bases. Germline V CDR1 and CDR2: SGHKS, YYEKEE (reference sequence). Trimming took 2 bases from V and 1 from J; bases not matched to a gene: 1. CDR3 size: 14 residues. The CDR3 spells CASSLQGASYEQYF. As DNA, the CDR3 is TGTGCCAGCAGCTTACAGGGGGCTTCCTACGAGCAGTACTTC. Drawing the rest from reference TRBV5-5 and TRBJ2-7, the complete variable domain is DAGVTQSPTHLIKTRGQQVTLRCSPISGHKSVSWYQQVLGQGPQFIFQYYEKEERGRGNFPDRFSARQFPNYSSELNVNALLLGDSALYLCASSLQGASYEQYFGPGTRLTVT.

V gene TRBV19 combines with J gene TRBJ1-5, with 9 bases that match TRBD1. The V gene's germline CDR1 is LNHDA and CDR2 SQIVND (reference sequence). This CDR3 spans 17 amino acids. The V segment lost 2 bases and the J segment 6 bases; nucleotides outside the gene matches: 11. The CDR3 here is CASSIIGDRARSQPQHF. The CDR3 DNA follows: TGTGCCAGTAGTATAATTGGGGACAGGGCTCGTTCTCAGCCCCAGCATTTT.

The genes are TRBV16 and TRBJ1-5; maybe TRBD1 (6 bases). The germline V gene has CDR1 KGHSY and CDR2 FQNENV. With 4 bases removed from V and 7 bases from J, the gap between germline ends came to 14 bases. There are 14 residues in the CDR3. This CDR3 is CASSRQATGQPQHF. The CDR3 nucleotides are TGTGCCAGCAGCCGACAGGCTACGGGACAGCCCCAGCATTTT.

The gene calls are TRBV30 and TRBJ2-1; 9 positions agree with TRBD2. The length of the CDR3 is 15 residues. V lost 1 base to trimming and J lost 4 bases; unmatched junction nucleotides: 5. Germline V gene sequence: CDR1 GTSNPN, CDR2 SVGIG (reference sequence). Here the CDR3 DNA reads TGTGCCTGGAGTGAGGCGGGAGGGAGATACAATGAGCAGTTCTTC. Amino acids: CAWSEAGGRYNEQFF.

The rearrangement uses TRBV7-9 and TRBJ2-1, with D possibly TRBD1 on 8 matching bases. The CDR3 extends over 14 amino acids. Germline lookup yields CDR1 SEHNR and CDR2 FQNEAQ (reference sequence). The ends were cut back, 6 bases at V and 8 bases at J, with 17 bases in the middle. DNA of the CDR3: TGTGCCAGCAGTCGAAGTACAGGGGGGGATGAGCAGTTCTTC. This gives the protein CASSRSTGGDEQFF. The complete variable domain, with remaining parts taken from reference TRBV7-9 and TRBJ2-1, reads DTGVSQNPRHKITKRGQNVTFRCDPISEHNRLYWYRQTLGQGPEFLTYFQNEAQLEKSRLLSDRFSAERPKGSFSTLEIQRTEQGDSAMYLCASSRSTGGDEQFFGPGTRLTVL.

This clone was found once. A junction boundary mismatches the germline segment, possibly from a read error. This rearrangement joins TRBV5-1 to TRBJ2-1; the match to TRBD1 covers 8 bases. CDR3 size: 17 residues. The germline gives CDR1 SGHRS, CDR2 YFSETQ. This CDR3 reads CASSLGTGPSSYNEQFF. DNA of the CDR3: TGCGCCAGCAGTTTGGGGACAGGCCCGTCTTCCTACAATGAGCAGTTCTTC.

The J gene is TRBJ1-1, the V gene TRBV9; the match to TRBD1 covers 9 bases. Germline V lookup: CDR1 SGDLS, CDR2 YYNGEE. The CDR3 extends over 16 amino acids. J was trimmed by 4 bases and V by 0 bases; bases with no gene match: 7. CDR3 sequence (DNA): TGTGCCAGCAGCGTAGCTCCCGGGACAGGGCCCACTGAAGCTTTCTTT. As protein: CASSVAPGTGPTEAFF. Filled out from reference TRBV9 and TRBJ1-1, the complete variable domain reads DSGVTQTPKHLITATGQRVTLRCSPRSGDLSVYWYQQSLDQGLQFLIQYYNGEERAKGNILERFSAQQFPDLHSELNLSSLELGDSALYFCASSVAPGTGPTEAFFGQGTRLTVV.

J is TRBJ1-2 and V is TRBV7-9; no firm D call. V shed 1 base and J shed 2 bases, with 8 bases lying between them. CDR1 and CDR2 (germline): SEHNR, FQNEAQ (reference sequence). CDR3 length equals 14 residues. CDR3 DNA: TGTGCCAGCAGCTTAGTCTCGGGGAACTATGGCTACACCTTC. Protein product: CASSLVSGNYGYTF. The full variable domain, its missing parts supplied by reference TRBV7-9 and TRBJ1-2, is DTGVSQNPRHKITKRGQNVTFRCDPISEHNRLYWYRQTLGQGPEFLTYFQNEAQLEKSRLLSDRFSAERPKGSFSTLEIQRTEQGDSAMYLCASSLVSGNYGYTFGSGTRLTVV.

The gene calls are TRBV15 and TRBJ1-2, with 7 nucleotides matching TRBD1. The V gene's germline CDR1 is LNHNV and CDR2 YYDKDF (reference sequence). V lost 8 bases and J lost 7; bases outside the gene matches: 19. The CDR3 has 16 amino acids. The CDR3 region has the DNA TGTGCCACCGGTCAAACCGGGACAGCGCATTACATTGGCTACACCTTC. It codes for CATGQTGTAHYIGYTF.

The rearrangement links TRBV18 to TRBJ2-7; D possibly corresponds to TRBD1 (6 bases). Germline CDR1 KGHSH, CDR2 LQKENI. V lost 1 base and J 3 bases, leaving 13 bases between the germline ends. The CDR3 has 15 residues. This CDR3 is CASSPRIVRGYEQYF. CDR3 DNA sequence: TGTGCCAGCTCACCACGGATCGTCAGGGGCTACGAGCAGTACTTC.

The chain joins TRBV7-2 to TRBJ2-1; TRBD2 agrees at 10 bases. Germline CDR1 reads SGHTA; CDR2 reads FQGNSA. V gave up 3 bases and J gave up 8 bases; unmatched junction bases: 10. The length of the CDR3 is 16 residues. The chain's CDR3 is CASSFKAGGPGYEQFF. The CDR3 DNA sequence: TGTGCCAGCAGCTTCAAAGCGGGAGGGCCTGGCTATGAGCAGTTCTTC.

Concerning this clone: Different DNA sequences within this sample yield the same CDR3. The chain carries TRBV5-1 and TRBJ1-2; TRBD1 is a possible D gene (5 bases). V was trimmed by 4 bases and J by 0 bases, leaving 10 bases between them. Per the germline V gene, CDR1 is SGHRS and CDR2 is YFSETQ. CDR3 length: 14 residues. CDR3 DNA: TGCGCCAGCAGCACCGGACAAACTAACTATGGCTACACCTTC. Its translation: CASSTGQTNYGYTF. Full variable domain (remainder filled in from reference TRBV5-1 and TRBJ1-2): KAGVTQTPRYLIKTRGQQVTLSCSPISGHRSVSWYQQTPGQGLQFLFEYFSETQRNKGNFPGRFSGRQFSNSRSEMNVSTLELGDSALYLCASSTGQTNYGYTFGSGTRLTVV.